This T cell receptor (beta chain) was sequenced for a study of beta chain features in type 1 diabetes. CDR1 is GTSNPN and CDR2 is SVGIG in the germline V gene (reference sequence). CDR3 length: 14 residues. The ends lost 3 bases at V and 4 bases at J; junction bases unmatched: 9. Sequencing targeted expressed TCRB transcripts, as all isolated RNA had been reverse transcribed. Data came from immunoSEQ multiplex PCR; TCRdb stores just in-frame clones and leaves some out. The repertoire includes about 130,000 clones, around a tenth of them detected once, and about 0.66% sits in the top ten. This clone was seen many times.

The gene calls are TRBV30 and TRBJ2-7, with 7 bases fitting TRBD1. The material sequenced was central memory CD4+ T cells from blood. The sequence was obtained from a man aged 18 to 30 in good health. CDR3 loop: CAWSVDRVSYEQYF. CDR3 in DNA: TGTGCCTGGAGCGTAGACAGGGTTAGTTACGAGCAGTACTTC. Supplemented by reference TRBV30 and TRBJ2-7, the full variable domain reads SQTIHQWPATLVQPVGSPLSLECTVEGTSNPNLYWYRQAAGRGLQLLFYSVGIGQISSEVPQNLSASRPQDRQFILSSKKLLLSDSGFYLCAWSVDRVSYEQYFGPGTRLTVT.